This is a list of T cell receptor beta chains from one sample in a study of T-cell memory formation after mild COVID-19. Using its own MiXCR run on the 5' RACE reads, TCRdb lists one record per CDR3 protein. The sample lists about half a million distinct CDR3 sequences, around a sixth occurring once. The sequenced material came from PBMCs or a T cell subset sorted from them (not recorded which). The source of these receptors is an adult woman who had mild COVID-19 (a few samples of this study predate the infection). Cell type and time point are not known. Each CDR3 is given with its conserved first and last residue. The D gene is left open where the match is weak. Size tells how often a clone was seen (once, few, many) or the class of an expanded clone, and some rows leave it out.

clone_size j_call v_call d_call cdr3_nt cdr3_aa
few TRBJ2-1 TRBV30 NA TGTGCCTGGAGACGACGGGGGGCCTCCTACAATGAGCAGTTCTTC CAWRRRGASYNEQFF
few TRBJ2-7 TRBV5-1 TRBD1 TGCGCCAGCAGGGCCGGAACAGGGGGTACCTACGAGCAGTACTTC CASRAGTGGTYEQYF
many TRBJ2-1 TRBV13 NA TGTGCCAGCAGCTTAGATTATAGCGGACTAATCTACAATGAGCAGTTCTTC CASSLDYSGLIYNEQFF
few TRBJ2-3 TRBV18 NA TGTGCCAGCTCACCACAGATGGGGGAACCAGATACGCAGTATTTT CASSPQMGEPDTQYF
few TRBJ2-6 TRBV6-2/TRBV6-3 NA TGTGCCAGCTCTGGGGCCAACGTCCTGACTTTC CASSGANVLTF
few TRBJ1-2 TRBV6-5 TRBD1 TGTGCCAGCAGTTTCGGACAGGAATATGGCTACACCTTC CASSFGQEYGYTF
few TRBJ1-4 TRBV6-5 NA TGTGCCAGCAGTTACCTGCCGGGGGCCGGTTTTGAAAAACTGTTTTTT CASSYLPGAGFEKLFF
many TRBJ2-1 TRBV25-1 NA TGTGCCAGCAGTAAGGAGGGTATACTCAATGAGCAGTTCTTC CASSKEGILNEQFF
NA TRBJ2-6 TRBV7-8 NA TGTGCCAGCAGCTTAGTCCCCAGACAGGCCCACTCTGGGGCCAACGTCCTGACTTTC CASSLVPRQAHSGANVLTF
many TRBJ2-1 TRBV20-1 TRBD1 TGCAGTGCTGGACAGGGGGCGCCGTTCTTC CSAGQGAPFF
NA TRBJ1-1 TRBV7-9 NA TGTGCCAGCAGCGGAGGCGTCTTGGGGACTGAAGCTTTCTTT CASSGGVLGTEAFF
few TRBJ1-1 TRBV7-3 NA TGTGCCAGCAGCCCTCAGTCGAGGAACACTGAAGCTTTCTTT CASSPQSRNTEAFF
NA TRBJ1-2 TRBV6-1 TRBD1 TGTGCCAGCAGTACCGCCCGGGACAGTAACTATGGCTACACCTTC CASSTARDSNYGYTF
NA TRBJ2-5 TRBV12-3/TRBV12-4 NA TGTGCCAGCAGGGCTAGTACCGGTAGGGAGACCCAGTACTTC CASRASTGRETQYF
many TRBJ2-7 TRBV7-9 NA TGTGCCAGCAGCTCACAGGGAAGCTCCTACGAGCAGTACTTC CASSSQGSSYEQYF
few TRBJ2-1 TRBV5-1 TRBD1 TGCGCCAGCAGCCTACAGGGGAACGATGAGCAGTTCTTC CASSLQGNDEQFF
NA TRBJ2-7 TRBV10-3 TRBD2 TGTGCCATTTCCGGGACTAGCGTCAATTCCTACGAGCAGTACTTC CAISGTSVNSYEQYF
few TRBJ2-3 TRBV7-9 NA TGTGCCAGCAGTCCGTCGGCAGATACGCAGTATTTT CASSPSADTQYF
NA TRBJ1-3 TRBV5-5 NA TGTGCCAGCAGCCTACTGCAGGTTATTAGCTCTGGAAACACCATATATTTT CASSLLQVISSGNTIYF
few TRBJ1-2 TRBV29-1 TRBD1 TGCAGCTCAAGTGCGGGACAGGGATATGGCTACACCTTC CSSSAGQGYGYTF
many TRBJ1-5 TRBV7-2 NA TGTGCCAGCAGCCTACAGGGATATCAGCCCCAGCATTTT CASSLQGYQPQHF
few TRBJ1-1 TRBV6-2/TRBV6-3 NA TGTGCCAGCAGTTACGAGGACACTGAAGCTTTCTTT CASSYEDTEAFF
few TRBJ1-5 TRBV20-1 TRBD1 TGCAGTGCTAGGACCGGGACAGGTATTAGCAATCAGCCCCAGCATTTT CSARTGTGISNQPQHF
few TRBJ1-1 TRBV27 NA TGTGCCAGCAGTTTTCGGGGTCAGAACACTGAAGCTTTCTTT CASSFRGQNTEAFF
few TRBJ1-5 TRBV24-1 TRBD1 TGTGCCACCAGTGATAGGACAGGGATCGATCAGCCCCAGCATTTT CATSDRTGIDQPQHF
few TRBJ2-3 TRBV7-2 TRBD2 TGTGCCAGCAGCTTAGAACTAGCGGGAGGGCCGGGAGATACGCAGTATTTT CASSLELAGGPGDTQYF
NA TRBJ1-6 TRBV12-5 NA TGTGCTAGTGGTTTGGGATACGGGACGGGGCATTCACCCCTCCACTTT CASGLGYGTGHSPLHF